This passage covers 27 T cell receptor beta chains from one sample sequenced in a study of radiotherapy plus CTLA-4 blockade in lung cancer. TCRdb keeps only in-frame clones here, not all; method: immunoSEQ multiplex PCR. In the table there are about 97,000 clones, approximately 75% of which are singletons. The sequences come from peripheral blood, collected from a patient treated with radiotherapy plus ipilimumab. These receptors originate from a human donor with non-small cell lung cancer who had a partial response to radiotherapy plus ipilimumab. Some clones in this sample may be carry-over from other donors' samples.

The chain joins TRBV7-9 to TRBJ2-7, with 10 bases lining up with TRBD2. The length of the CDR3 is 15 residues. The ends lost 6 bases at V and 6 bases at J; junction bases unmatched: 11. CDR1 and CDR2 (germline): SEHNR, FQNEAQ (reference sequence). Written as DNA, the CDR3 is TGTGCCAGCAGACCAACCCTAGCGGGAGTCGCCGAGCAGTACTTC. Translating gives CASRPTLAGVAEQYF.

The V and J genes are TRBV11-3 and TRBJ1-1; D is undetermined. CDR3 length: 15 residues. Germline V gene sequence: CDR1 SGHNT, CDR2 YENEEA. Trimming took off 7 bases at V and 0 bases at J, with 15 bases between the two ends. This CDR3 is CASTGSAELNTEAFF. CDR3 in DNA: TGTGCCAGCACAGGTTCGGCCGAATTGAACACTGAAGCTTTCTTT.

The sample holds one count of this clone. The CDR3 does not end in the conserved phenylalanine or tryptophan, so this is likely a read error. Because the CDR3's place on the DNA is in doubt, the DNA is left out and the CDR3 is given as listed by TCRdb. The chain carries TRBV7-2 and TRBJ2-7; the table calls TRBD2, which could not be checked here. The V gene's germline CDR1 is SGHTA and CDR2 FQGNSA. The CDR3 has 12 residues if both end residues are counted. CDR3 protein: CASSLRGGAREI.

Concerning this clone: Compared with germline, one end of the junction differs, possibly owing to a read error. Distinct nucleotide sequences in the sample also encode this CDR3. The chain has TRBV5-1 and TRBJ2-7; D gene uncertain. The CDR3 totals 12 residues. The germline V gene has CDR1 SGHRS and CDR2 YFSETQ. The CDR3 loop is CASSFSVLEQYF. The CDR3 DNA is TGTGCCAGCAGCTTTAGTGTCCTCGAGCAGTACTTC.

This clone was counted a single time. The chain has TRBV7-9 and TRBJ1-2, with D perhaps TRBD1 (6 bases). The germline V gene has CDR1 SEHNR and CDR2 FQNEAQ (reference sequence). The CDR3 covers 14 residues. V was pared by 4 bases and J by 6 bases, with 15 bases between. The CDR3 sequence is CASSSSGGLNGYTF. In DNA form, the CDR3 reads TGTGCCAGCAGCTCCTCGGGGGGGCTTAATGGCTACACCTTC.

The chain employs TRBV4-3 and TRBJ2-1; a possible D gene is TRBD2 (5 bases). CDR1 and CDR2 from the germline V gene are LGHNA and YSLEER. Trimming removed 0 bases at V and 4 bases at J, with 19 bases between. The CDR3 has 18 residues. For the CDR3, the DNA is TGCGCCAGCAGCCAAGATCCATGGGGTGGAGCGGCGTACAATGAGCAGTTCTTC. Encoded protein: CASSQDPWGGAAYNEQFF.

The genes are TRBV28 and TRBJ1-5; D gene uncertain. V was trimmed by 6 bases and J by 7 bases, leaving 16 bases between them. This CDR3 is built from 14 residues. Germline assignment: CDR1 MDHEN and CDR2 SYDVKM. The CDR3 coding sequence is TGTGCCAGCAGAGAGGGCTACCTGGGACAGCCCCAGCATTTT. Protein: CASREGYLGQPQHF.

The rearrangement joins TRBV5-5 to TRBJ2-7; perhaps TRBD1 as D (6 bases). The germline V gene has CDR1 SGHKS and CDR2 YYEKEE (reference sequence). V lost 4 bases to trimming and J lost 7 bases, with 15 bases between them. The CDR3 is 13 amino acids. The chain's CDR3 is CASSQVAGEEQYF. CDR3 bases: TGTGCCAGCAGCCAGGTCGCAGGGGAGGAGCAGTACTTC.

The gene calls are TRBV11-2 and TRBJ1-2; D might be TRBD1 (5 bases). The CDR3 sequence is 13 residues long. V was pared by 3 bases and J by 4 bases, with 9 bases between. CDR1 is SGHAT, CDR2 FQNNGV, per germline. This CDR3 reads CASSFGGGYGYTF. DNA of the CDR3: TGTGCCAGCAGCTTCGGGGGGGGCTATGGCTACACCTTC.

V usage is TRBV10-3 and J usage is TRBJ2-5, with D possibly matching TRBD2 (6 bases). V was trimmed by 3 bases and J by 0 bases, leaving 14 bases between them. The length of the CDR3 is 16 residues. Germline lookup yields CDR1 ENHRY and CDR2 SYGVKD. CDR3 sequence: CAISESGGGYQETQYF. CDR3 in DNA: TGTGCCATCAGTGAATCAGGCGGAGGGTACCAAGAGACCCAGTACTTC.

In nucleotides, the CDR3 is TGTGCCAGCAGCAGACGACAGGGGGCGTCTGGGGAGCTGTTTTTT. Encoded protein: CASSRRQGASGELFF. The rearrangement links TRBV11-3 to TRBJ2-2, with 10 bases lining up with TRBD1. The CDR3 contains 15 residues. V lost 5 bases, J lost 8 bases, and 8 bases stayed unmatched. CDR1 SGHNT and CDR2 YENEEA come from the germline V gene.

For the CDR3, the DNA is TGTGCCAGCAGCTTAGCCGGGACTAGCGTCTATGAGCAGTTCTTC. This translates into CASSLAGTSVYEQFF. This chain joins TRBV7-3 and TRBJ2-1, with 10 bases aligning to TRBD2. This CDR3 spans 15 amino acids. The trim removed 2 bases at V and 8 bases at J, leaving 6 bases unmatched. The germline CDR1 and CDR2 sequences are SGHTA and FQGTGA.

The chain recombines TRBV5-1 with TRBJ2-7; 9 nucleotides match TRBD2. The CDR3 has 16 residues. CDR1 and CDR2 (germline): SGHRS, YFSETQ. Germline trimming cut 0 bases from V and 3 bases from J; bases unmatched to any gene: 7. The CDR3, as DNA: TGCGCCAGCAGCTTGGGTCTCCTAGCGGGAAACTACGAGCAGTACTTC. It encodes CASSLGLLAGNYEQYF. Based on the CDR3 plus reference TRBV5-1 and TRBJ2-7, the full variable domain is KAGVTQTPRYLIKTRGQQVTLSCSPISGHRSVSWYQQTPGQGLQFLFEYFSETQRNKGNFPGRFSGRQFSNSRSEMNVSTLELGDSALYLCASSLGLLAGNYEQYFGPGTRLTVT.

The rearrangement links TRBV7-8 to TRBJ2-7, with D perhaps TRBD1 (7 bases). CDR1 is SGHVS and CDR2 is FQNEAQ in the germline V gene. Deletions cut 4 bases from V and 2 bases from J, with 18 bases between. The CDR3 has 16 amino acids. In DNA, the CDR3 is TGTGCCAGCAGCTCGGAGGGACAGAGTTGGGCCTACGAGCAGTACTTC. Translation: CASSSEGQSWAYEQYF.

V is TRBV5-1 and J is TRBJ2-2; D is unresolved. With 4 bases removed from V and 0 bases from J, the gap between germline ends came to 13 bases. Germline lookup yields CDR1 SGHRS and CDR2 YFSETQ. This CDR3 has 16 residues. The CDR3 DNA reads TGCGCCAGCAGCCCCGGTGGTATTTCGAACACCGGGGAGCTGTTTTTT. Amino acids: CASSPGGISNTGELFF. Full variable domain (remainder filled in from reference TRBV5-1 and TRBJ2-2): KAGVTQTPRYLIKTRGQQVTLSCSPISGHRSVSWYQQTPGQGLQFLFEYFSETQRNKGNFPGRFSGRQFSNSRSEMNVSTLELGDSALYLCASSPGGISNTGELFFGEGSRLTVL.

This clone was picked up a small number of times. The CDR3 region has the DNA TGTGCCAGCAGTGGACTCCTTGGGGACAGAAACACCGGGGAGCTGTTTTTT. Its protein is CASSGLLGDRNTGELFF. J is TRBJ2-2 and V is TRBV6-4; 7 bases agree with TRBD1. CDR3 length equals 17 residues. The germline V gene has CDR1 MRHNA and CDR2 SNTAGT. V was clipped by 4 bases and J by 2 bases; unmatched bases: 10.

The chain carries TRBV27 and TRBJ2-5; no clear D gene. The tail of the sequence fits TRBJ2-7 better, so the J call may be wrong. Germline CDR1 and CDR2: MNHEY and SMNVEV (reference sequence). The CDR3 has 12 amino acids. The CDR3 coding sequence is TGTGCCAGAGAGGAGAGATCCTACGAGCAGTACTTC. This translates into CAREERSYEQYF.

CDR3: CASSLAGSLNTEAFF. Here the CDR3 DNA reads TGTGCCAGCAGTTTGGCAGGAAGTTTGAACACTGAAGCTTTCTTT. The chain employs TRBV28 and TRBJ1-1; no definite D call. In germline, CDR1 is MDHEN, CDR2 SYDVKM. Between the trimmed V and J ends, which lost 3 bases and 0 bases, there was a span of 11 bases. This CDR3 contains 15 residues.

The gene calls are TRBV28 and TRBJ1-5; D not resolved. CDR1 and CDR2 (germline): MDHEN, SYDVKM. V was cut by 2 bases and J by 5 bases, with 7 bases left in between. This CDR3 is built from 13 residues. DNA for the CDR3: TGTGCCAGCAGTTTAAGGAGGGATCAGCCCCAGCATTTT. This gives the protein CASSLRRDQPQHF.

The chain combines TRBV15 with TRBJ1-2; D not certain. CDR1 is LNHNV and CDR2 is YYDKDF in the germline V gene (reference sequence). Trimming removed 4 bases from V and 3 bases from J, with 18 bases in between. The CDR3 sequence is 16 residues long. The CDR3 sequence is CATSTYTGGSDYGYTF. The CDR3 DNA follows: TGTGCCACCAGCACATACACGGGAGGGTCCGACTATGGCTACACCTTC.

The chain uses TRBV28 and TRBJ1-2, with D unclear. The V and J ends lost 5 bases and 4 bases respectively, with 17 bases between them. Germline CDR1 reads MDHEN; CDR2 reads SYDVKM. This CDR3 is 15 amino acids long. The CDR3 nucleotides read TGTGCCAGCAGTCCCCGGGTATTGGGTGTCTATGGCTACACCTTC. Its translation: CASSPRVLGVYGYTF.

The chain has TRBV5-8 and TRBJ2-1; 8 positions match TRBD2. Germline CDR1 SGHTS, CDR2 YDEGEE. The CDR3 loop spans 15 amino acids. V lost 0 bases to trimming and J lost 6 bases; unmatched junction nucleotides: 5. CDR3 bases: TGTGCCAGCAGCTTGGAGGGACTAGGGATCAATGAGCAGTTCTTC. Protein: CASSLEGLGINEQFF.

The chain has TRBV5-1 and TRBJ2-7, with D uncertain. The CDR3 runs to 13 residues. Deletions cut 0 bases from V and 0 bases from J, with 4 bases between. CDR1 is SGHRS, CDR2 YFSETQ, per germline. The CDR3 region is CASSLVISYEQYF. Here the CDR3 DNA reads TGCGCCAGCAGCTTGGTCATCTCCTACGAGCAGTACTTC. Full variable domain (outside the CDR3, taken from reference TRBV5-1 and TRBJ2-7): KAGVTQTPRYLIKTRGQQVTLSCSPISGHRSVSWYQQTPGQGLQFLFEYFSETQRNKGNFPGRFSGRQFSNSRSEMNVSTLELGDSALYLCASSLVISYEQYFGPGTRLTVT.

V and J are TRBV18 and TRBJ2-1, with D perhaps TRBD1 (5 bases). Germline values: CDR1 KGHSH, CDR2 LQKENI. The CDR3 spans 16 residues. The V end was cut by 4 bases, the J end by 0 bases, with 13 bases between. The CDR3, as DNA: TGTGCCAGCTCACTCTCGACAGTGTACTCCTACAATGAGCAGTTCTTC. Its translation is CASSLSTVYSYNEQFF.

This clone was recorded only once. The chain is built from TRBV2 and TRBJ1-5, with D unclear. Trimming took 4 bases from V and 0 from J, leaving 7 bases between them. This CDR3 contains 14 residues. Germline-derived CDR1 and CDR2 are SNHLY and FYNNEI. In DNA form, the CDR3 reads TGTGCCAGCAGTGCCCAGTATAGCAATCAGCCCCAGCATTTT. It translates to CASSAQYSNQPQHF.

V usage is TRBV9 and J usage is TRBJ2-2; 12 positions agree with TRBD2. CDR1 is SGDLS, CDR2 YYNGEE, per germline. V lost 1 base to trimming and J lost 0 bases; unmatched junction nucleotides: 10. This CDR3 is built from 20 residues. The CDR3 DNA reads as TGTGCCAGCAGCGTACATTTGACTAGCGGGGGAACCTCGAACACCGGGGAGCTGTTTTTT. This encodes CASSVHLTSGGTSNTGELFF.

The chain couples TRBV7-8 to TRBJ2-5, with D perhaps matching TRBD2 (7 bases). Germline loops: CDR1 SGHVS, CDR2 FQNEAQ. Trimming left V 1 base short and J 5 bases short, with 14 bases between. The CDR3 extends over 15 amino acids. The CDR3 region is CASSLGGGLWETQYF. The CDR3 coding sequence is TGTGCCAGCAGCTTAGGGGGGGGCTTATGGGAGACCCAGTACTTC.